These 18 T cell receptor beta chains originate from one sample sequenced in a study of T cells after posttransplantation cyclophosphamide. The repertoire was sequenced with immunoSEQ multiplex PCR; TCRdb's copy has only in-frame clones and lacks some. The sample lists fewer than 13,000 clones, around nine tenths occurring once. Treatment was busulfan-fludarabine conditioning, a marrow graft, and cyclophosphamide on days +3 and +4. The starting material was CD4+ T cells sorted from PBMCs, obtained after allogeneic stem cell transplant with posttransplant cyclophosphamide. The receptors originated from a male patient between 25 and 40 years old who received an allogeneic stem cell transplant from a related donor, was CMV-positive, and had acute GVHD only. Some of these T cells may belong to the graft donor.

This chain joins TRBV19 and TRBJ2-7, with 7 bases identical to TRBD1. Trimming cost V 3 bases and J 0 bases; bases outside gene matches: 2. Germline V gene lookup returns CDR1 LNHDA and CDR2 SQIVND (reference sequence). CDR3 length: 14 residues. For the CDR3, the DNA is TGTGCCAGTAGTATGGGGACAGACTCCTACGAGCAGTACTTC. This gives the protein CASSMGTDSYEQYF.

V and J are TRBV29-1 and TRBJ2-1; 9 bases agree with TRBD2. The ends lost 7 bases at V and 2 bases at J; junction bases unmatched: 3. Germline V CDR1 and CDR2: SQVTM, ANQGSEA. The length of the CDR3 is 13 residues. The CDR3 DNA reads TGCAGCGAAGCGGGGGGCCCCTACAATGAGCAGTTCTTC. Its translation is CSEAGGPYNEQFF.

This chain joins TRBV7-2 and TRBJ1-6; 10 bases are a match to TRBD1. Unmatched junction bases numbered 11, after V lost 5 bases and J lost 10 bases. CDR1 and CDR2 (germline): SGHTA, FQGNSA. The CDR3 has 16 residues. The CDR3 loop is CASSPTRTGGLSPLHF. CDR3 in DNA: TGTGCCAGCAGCCCCACCCGGACAGGGGGTTTGTCACCCCTCCACTTT. The whole variable domain, remainder taken from reference TRBV7-2 and TRBJ1-6, is GAGVSQSPSNKVTEKGKDVELRCDPISGHTALYWYRQSLGQGLEFLIYFQGNSAPDKSGLPSDRFSAERTGGSVSTLTIQRTQQEDSAVYLCASSPTRTGGLSPLHFGNGTRLTVT.

The J gene is TRBJ2-4, the V gene TRBV5-1, with D possibly TRBD2 on 5 matching bases. Germline CDR1 and CDR2: SGHRS and YFSETQ. Trimming took 4 bases from V and 5 from J, leaving 10 bases between them. This CDR3 is built from 13 residues. The CDR3 nucleotides are TGCGCCAGCAGCATCACTAGGGAAAACATTCAGTACTTC. Residues: CASSITRENIQYF.

The chain is built from TRBV10-3 and TRBJ1-6, with 12 bases identical to TRBD1. Trimming took 7 bases from V and 7 from J; bases not matched to a gene: 8. Per germline, CDR1 ENHRY and CDR2 SYGVKD. The CDR3 is 16 amino acids. The CDR3 here is CAIKPGQGASNSPLHF. CDR3 in DNA: TGTGCCATCAAGCCGGGACAGGGGGCTTCGAATTCACCCCTCCACTTT.

The chain uses TRBV27 and TRBJ2-7; TRBD1 matches at 8 bases. Trimming at V came to 5 bases and at J to 3 bases, leaving 6 bases not matched to a gene. CDR3 length: 14 amino acids. CDR1 MNHEY and CDR2 SMNVEV come from the germline V gene (reference sequence). In DNA form, the CDR3 reads TGTGCCAGCAGTCCGCAGGGGGCAGGCTACGAGCAGTACTTC. As protein: CASSPQGAGYEQYF.

The chain carries TRBV7-2 and TRBJ1-6; 9 nucleotides line up with TRBD1. The V gene's germline CDR1 is SGHTA and CDR2 FQGNSA. This CDR3 has 14 amino acids. The junction had 4 bases not matched to a gene; V was cut back by 4 bases and J by 9 bases. The CDR3 loop is CASSSQGASSPLHF. CDR3 DNA sequence: TGTGCCAGCAGCTCACAGGGGGCTAGTTCACCCCTCCACTTT.

This clone came up a few times. The chain uses TRBV19 and TRBJ2-3; possibly TRBD1 for D (5 bases). Germline loops: CDR1 LNHDA, CDR2 SQIVND (reference sequence). Trimming shortened V by 5 bases and J by 2 bases, and 17 bases separated the two germline ends. This CDR3 comprises 16 residues. CDR3 in amino acids: CASSARQSQATDTQYF. The CDR3 coding sequence is TGTGCCAGTAGTGCCCGACAGAGCCAAGCCACAGATACGCAGTATTTT.

The chain recombines TRBV2 with TRBJ2-3, with TRBD1 matching 9 bases. CDR3 length equals 16 residues. Trimming at V came to 7 bases and at J to 2 bases, leaving 10 bases not matched to a gene. Germline CDR1 SNHLY, CDR2 FYNNEI. CDR3 sequence: CASTSTGGGFTDTQYF. DNA of the CDR3: TGTGCCAGCACCTCAACAGGGGGCGGGTTCACAGATACGCAGTATTTT.

The rearrangement joins TRBV10-3 to TRBJ1-2, with 11 bases lining up with TRBD1. Germline V gives CDR1 ENHRY, CDR2 SYGVKD. The V and J ends lost 5 bases and 4 bases, in that order; junction bases with no gene match: 6. The length of the CDR3 is 15 residues. CDR3 nucleotides: TGTGCCATCAGTAACGGGACAGGGGGAGGCTATGGCTACACCTTC. Protein sequence: CAISNGTGGGYGYTF.

This clone was found once. The chain has TRBV13 and TRBJ2-3; TRBD2 agrees at 8 bases. This CDR3 has 15 residues. CDR1 is PRHDT and CDR2 is FYEKMQ in the germline V gene (reference sequence). V gave up 2 bases and J gave up 4 bases; unmatched junction bases: 5. The CDR3 nucleotides read TGTGCCAGCAGCTTATCGGGGGGGTCCGCAGATACGCAGTATTTT. This gives the protein CASSLSGGSADTQYF.

Details on this clone: Germline is not matched at one junction end, which may reflect a read error. The chain uses TRBV11-2 and TRBJ2-1, with 11 positions matching TRBD2. The CDR3 sequence is 15 residues long. CDR1 SGHAT and CDR2 FQNNGV come from the germline V gene. CDR3 in DNA: TGCGCCAGCAGCCATTTAGCGGGGGGGCCGTATGAGCAGTTCTTC. Translating it yields CASSHLAGGPYEQFF.

This chain joins TRBV7-8 and TRBJ2-7, with 11 bases identical to TRBD2. This CDR3 region has 15 residues. Germline V gene data show CDR1 as SGHVS and CDR2 as FQNEAQ. J lost 5 bases, V lost 5 bases, and 8 bases had no gene match. Written as DNA, the CDR3 is TGTGCCAGCAGCCCACTAGCGGGGGCCGGCAACGAGCAGTACTTC. This encodes CASSPLAGAGNEQYF.

This clone was seen just once. The chain recombines TRBV10-3 with TRBJ1-5; TRBD1 matches 9 bases. After removal of 0 bases from V and 5 bases from J, the junction contained 8 bases not matched to a gene. Germline CDR1 is ENHRY and CDR2 is SYGVKD. The CDR3 consists of 17 residues. The CDR3 DNA sequence: TGTGCCATCAGTGAGTCTCTAATAAGGACAGGGGATCAGCCCCAGCATTTT. It specifies CAISESLIRTGDQPQHF.

The gene calls are TRBV5-1 and TRBJ2-1; TRBD1 matches at 10 bases. Germline CDR1 and CDR2: SGHRS and YFSETQ. The junction had 2 bases not matched to a gene; V was cut back by 4 bases and J by 4 bases. This CDR3 comprises 14 residues. The CDR3 nucleotides read TGCGCCAGCAGCCGGACAGGGGGTTACAATGAGCAGTTCTTC. The encoded protein is CASSRTGGYNEQFF.

This clone was seen a single time. The chain is built from TRBV6-6 and TRBJ1-2; D is unresolved. The CDR3 consists of 14 residues. V was pared by 2 bases and J by 4 bases, with 11 bases between. CDR1 MNHNY and CDR2 SVGAGI come from the germline V gene (reference sequence). The CDR3 region has the DNA TGTGCCAGCAGTTACGACGCGGGCATCTATGGCTACACCTTC. It yields the protein CASSYDAGIYGYTF.

The genes are TRBV21-1 and TRBJ2-2; TRBD1 is the table's D call, not checked against the DNA. TRBV21-1 is reported as a pseudogene. The CDR3 has 15 amino acids. The CDR3 region has the DNA TGTGCCAGCAGCATTGGGACAGGGAACACCGGGGAGCTGTTTTTT. Translated, it gives CASSIGTGNTGELFF.

Only one count was recorded for this clone. The chain couples TRBV27 to TRBJ1-5, with a tentative D call TRBD1 (6 bases). CDR1 MNHEY and CDR2 SMNVEV come from the germline V gene (reference sequence). V dropped 6 bases and J dropped 7 bases, with 16 bases sitting between them. The CDR3 is made up of 14 amino acids. As DNA, the CDR3 is TGTGCCAGCAGACCCAACAGGGTAGGGCAGCCCCAGCATTTT. Residues: CASRPNRVGQPQHF.